The entry below gives a single T cell receptor beta chain sequence along with its context. This clonotype appeared a few times. Its binding antigen is unknown. Per-base quality was not reported, and no clone a single base away is much larger than it. These data come from a study of T cell repertoires in cytomegalovirus infection (dated by TCRdb to about 2019). Study-level background: Donor HLA type was relevant to the analysis, as public TCR beta signatures indicated carriage of CMV infection together with the matching HLA type. What the research found in general, with its limitations: In both this cohort and an independent cohort of several hundred donors, the cumulative frequency of public TCR beta family members distinguished carriers of CMV infection plus the relevant HLA type. The ex vivo response was dominated by HLA-C-restricted CMV-specific TCR beta clonotypes, which also provided the single most frequent clonotype in two of eight donors.

The CDR3, from cysteine to phenylalanine, totals 13 residues. Of all the DNA, just the CDR3 is kept, 39 bases in frame from base 1. V and J are truncated by 0 bases and 4 bases respectively, leaving an intervening sequence of 6 bases. In the germline V gene, CDR1 corresponds to SGHDN and CDR2 to FVKESK. The sequencing machine was an Illumina HiSeq 1500. The public reads were reprocessed in TCRdb via fastp at Q25 and MiXCR, keeping in-frame beta chains. Entries that share a CDR3 protein sequence are merged under the most common genes and DNA. The table for this sample lists approximately 190,000 distinct CDR3 sequences; about a tenth of them were counted only once. Of the sample, roughly 5% is held by the ten largest clones.

Sequenced: PBMCs. This clonotype was obtained from a human donor in good health (CMV status not recorded). Some clones in this sample may be carry-over from other donors' samples. The V gene is TRBV14 and the J gene is TRBJ1-1, with no D gene named confidently. In nucleotides, the sequence is TGTGCCAGCAGCCAAGATTTCGCCACTGAAGCTTTCTTT. Its translation reads: CASSQDFATEAFF.